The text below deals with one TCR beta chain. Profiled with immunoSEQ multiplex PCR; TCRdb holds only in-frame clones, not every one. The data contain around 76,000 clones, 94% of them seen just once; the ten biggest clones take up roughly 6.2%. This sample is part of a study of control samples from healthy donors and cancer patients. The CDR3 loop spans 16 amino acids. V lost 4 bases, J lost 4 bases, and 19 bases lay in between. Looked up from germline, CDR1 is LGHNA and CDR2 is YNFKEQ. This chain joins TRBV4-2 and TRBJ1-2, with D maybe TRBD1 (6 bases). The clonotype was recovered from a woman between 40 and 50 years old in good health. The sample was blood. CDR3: CASSPGTRLGFYGYTF. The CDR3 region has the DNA TGTGCCAGCAGCCCAGGGACAAGGCTAGGTTTCTATGGCTACACCTTC.